A selection of T cell receptor beta chains follows, all from one sample in a study of CD8 T cells in ankylosing spondylitis. TCRdb re-called the 5' RACE reads through MiXCR, storing one row per CDR3 protein. The sample has about 190,000 distinct CDR3 sequences, around 13% seen once; the top ten hold approximately 10%. The sample taken for sequencing was blood, either unsorted or a sorted T cell fraction (not recorded which). The receptors originated from a female donor with ankylosing spondylitis or in good health (not recorded which). Each CDR3 is given with its conserved first and last residue. The D gene is left open where the match is weak. Clone size is stated in some rows and not others, as once, few, many or a class when expanded.

V gene	clone size	J gene	D gene	CDR3 DNA	CDR3 protein
TRBV19	NA	TRBJ2-7	NA	TGTGCCAGTGGTCCCTCCCCGGACGGGTTAGTGGAGCAGTACTTC	CASGPSPDGLVEQYF
TRBV15	many	TRBJ2-3	TRBD2	TGTGCCACCAGCGGTGCCGGGACTATAGATACGCAGTATTTT	CATSGAGTIDTQYF
TRBV5-6	NA	TRBJ2-1	NA	TGTGCCAGCAGCCCCCCCTGGGGCGATGAGCAGTTCTTC	CASSPPWGDEQFF
TRBV5-5	many	TRBJ2-1	NA	TGTGCCAGCAGCTTGGACCGGGTCTCCTACAATGAGCAGTTCTTC	CASSLDRVSYNEQFF
TRBV4-3	many	TRBJ1-1	NA	TGCGCCAGCAGCCAAGACCCCGGGTCGTCTGAAGCTTTCTTT	CASSQDPGSSEAFF
TRBV11-3	NA	TRBJ2-1	TRBD2	TGTGCCAGCAGCTTTTTAGCGGGGGGGGGTAGCAATGAGCAGTTCTTC	CASSFLAGGGSNEQFF
TRBV9	many	TRBJ1-4	TRBD1	TGTGCCAGCAGCGTCGACAGGGGTGGTCGTGAAAAACTGTTTTTT	CASSVDRGGREKLFF
TRBV29-1	few	TRBJ2-5	TRBD2	TGCAGCGTTGAAGCATACGGACTAGCGGGAGATGAGACCCAGTACTTC	CSVEAYGLAGDETQYF
TRBV5-1	many	TRBJ2-3	NA	TGCGCCAGCAGCTGGAGTAGGTTCGAGGATACGCAGTATTTT	CASSWSRFEDTQYF
TRBV12-3/TRBV12-4	NA	TRBJ2-5	NA	TGTGCCAGCAGTTTCCGACAGGAGAGACAAGAGACCCAGTACTTC	CASSFRQERQETQYF
TRBV7-9	NA	TRBJ2-1	NA	TGTGCCAGCAGCTTACGGCCAAATGAGCAGTTCTTC	CASSLRPNEQFF
TRBV20-1	NA	TRBJ1-1	TRBD1	TGCTGTGCGCGGACCGGACAGGGTAAGCCGCCTGGCGCTTTCTTT	CCARTGQGKPPGAFF
TRBV4-3	many	TRBJ2-3	NA	TGCGCCAGCAGCCGGGACTGGAAAGATACGCAGTATTTT	CASSRDWKDTQYF
TRBV6-1	many	TRBJ2-1	NA	TGTGCCAGCAGTGAAGCCCCCGAGTCGTGGCCGTACTACAATGAGCAGTTCTTC	CASSEAPESWPYYNEQFF
TRBV7-2	NA	TRBJ2-3	NA	TGTGCCAGCACCAAGCAGGTCCGCGGGGGCAGCACAGATACGCAGTATTTT	CASTKQVRGGSTDTQYF
TRBV12-3/TRBV12-4	many	TRBJ1-2	TRBD1	TGTGCCAGCAGTTTAGGGACAGGGCGCGGCTACACCTTC	CASSLGTGRGYTF
TRBV20-1	many	TRBJ1-5	TRBD1	TGCAGTGCAAAGGGACAGAACAATCAGCCCCAGCATTTT	CSAKGQNNQPQHF
TRBV4-3	few	TRBJ2-4	NA	TGCGCCAGCAGCCAAGATTCTTATAGGTTAACACCACGAAGGAAATGGACTAAAAACATTCAGTACTTC	CASSQDSYRLTPRRKWTKNIQYF
TRBV11-2	many	TRBJ2-1	NA	TGTGCCAGCAGCACCCGGACAGGGAGGGCTAGGGCTGAGCAGTTCTTC	CASSTRTGRARAEQFF
TRBV5-1	many	TRBJ2-5	NA	TGCGCCAGCAAAGGGACGATCCAAGAGACCCAGTACTTC	CASKGTIQETQYF
TRBV5-1	many	TRBJ2-2	NA	TGCGCCAGCAGCTTGGTACAGTACACCGGGGAGCTGTTTTTT	CASSLVQYTGELFF
TRBV12-3/TRBV12-4	many	TRBJ2-1	NA	TGTGCCAGCAGAGCGGAGGAGGTGAATGAGCAGTTCTTC	CASRAEEVNEQFF
TRBV11-2	many	TRBJ2-7	TRBD2	TGTGCCAGCAGCCCCAATAGCGGGAGGGCGTCCTACGAGCAGTACTTC	CASSPNSGRASYEQYF
TRBV4-2	many	TRBJ2-1	TRBD2	TGTGCCAGCAGCCAAGAAGTAGCGGGAGCCGCTAGTAGTGAGCAGTTCTTC	CASSQEVAGAASSEQFF
TRBV20-1	many	TRBJ2-3	TRBD2	TGCAGTGCTAAGACTAGCGGGAGAGCAGATACGCAGTATTTT	CSAKTSGRADTQYF
TRBV28	few	TRBJ2-1	NA	TGTGCCAGCACTTATGGGGGCGCAGAGCAGTTCTTC	CASTYGGAEQFF
TRBV5-1	many	TRBJ2-2	NA	TGCGCCAGCAGCCTACGACCCTTGGACACCGGGGAGCTGTTTTTT	CASSLRPLDTGELFF
TRBV6-2/TRBV6-3	many	TRBJ2-2	TRBD1	TGTGCCAGCAGTTTCGACAGGGGGAACACCGGGGAGCTGTTTTTT	CASSFDRGNTGELFF
TRBV12-3/TRBV12-4	few	TRBJ2-2	NA	TGTGCCAGCAAGGCCCAGGGTGCCGGGGAGCTGTTTTTT	CASKAQGAGELFF
TRBV9	NA	TRBJ2-1	TRBD2	TGTGCCAGCGGCCTAGATAGCGGGAGTTCCTACAATGAGCAGTTCTTC	CASGLDSGSSYNEQFF
TRBV27	NA	TRBJ2-7	NA	TGTGCCAGCAGTTCCCCCCGGGACGGTTACTACGAGCAGTACTTC	CASSSPRDGYYEQYF
TRBV11-1	many	TRBJ2-1	TRBD2	TGTGCCAGCAGCCTCCCGGGACTAGCGGGAGGTCCTCTCGTGGAGCAGTTCTTC	CASSLPGLAGGPLVEQFF
TRBV20-1	NA	TRBJ2-5	NA	TGCAGTGCTAGAAACCCGCGGGGAGAGACCCAGTACTTC	CSARNPRGETQYF
TRBV10-3	NA	TRBJ2-5	TRBD2	TGTGCCATCAGTGAGGGGACTAGCGGGACTCAAGAGACCCAGTACTTC	CAISEGTSGTQETQYF
TRBV5-1	many	TRBJ1-5	NA	TGCGCCAGCAGCTTTTCCGGAGATAGCAATCAGCCCCAGCATTTT	CASSFSGDSNQPQHF
TRBV18	NA	TRBJ1-1	NA	TGTGCCAGCTCACCACTTGGCAGGGACACTGAAGCTTTCTTT	CASSPLGRDTEAFF
TRBV12-3/TRBV12-4	NA	TRBJ2-7	NA	TGTGCCAGCAGTAAGCACTACGAGCAGTACTTC	CASSKHYEQYF
TRBV28	many	TRBJ1-1	NA	TGTGCCAGCAGTCCGACAGGAGGAGAGGACACTGAAGCTTTCTTT	CASSPTGGEDTEAFF
TRBV29-1	few	TRBJ2-5	NA	TGCAGCGTTGATACACAAGGCGGGGAGACCCAGTACTTC	CSVDTQGGETQYF
TRBV4-3	NA	TRBJ1-4	NA	TGCGCCAGCAGCCAAGTCGCCGGGACGGCGGCTGAAAAACTGTTTTTT	CASSQVAGTAAEKLFF
TRBV7-9	few	TRBJ2-7	TRBD2	TGTGCCAGCAGCGCAGCGGGACTAGCGGGTTCCTACGAGCAGTACTTC	CASSAAGLAGSYEQYF
TRBV6-5	many	TRBJ2-1	NA	TGTGCCAGCAGTTCCCACGCTGGCGCAACTTTCTACAATGAGCAGTTCTTC	CASSSHAGATFYNEQFF
TRBV4-3	few	TRBJ2-3	NA	TGCGCCAGCAGCCAAGCACAGGGAGATACGCAGTATTTT	CASSQAQGDTQYF
TRBV7-2	few	TRBJ1-6	NA	TGTGCCAGCAGCTTCAACGAAAATTCACCCCTCCACTTT	CASSFNENSPLHF
TRBV7-9	NA	TRBJ1-1	NA	TGTGCCAGCAGCCACGGGACCGCGAACACTGAAGCTTTCTTT	CASSHGTANTEAFF